Below are 30 T cell receptor beta chains sequenced from a single sample in a study of T-cell reconstitution after alpha-beta-depleted transplantation in children. Molecular barcoding with unique molecular identifiers was used for the TCRbeta library. TCRdb re-derived calls from the PCR reads in MiXCR, one entry per CDR3 protein. Of more than 85,000 distinct CDR3 sequences in the sample, about 9.4% are singletons; the top ten hold around 8.2%. Source: PBMCs from the stem cell graft donor, taken from the stem cell graft. These receptors originate from a human donor who donated a stem cell graft to a child with acute lymphoblastic leukemia.

In regard to this clonotype: A read error may be the cause here, since a much bigger clone is one base away. The chain links TRBV7-2 to TRBJ2-5, with 7 bases fitting TRBD1. This CDR3 is built from 14 residues. Trimming took 4 bases from V and 7 from J; bases not matched to a gene: 9. Per germline, CDR1 SGHTA and CDR2 FQGNSA. The CDR3 sequence: CASSSNRGRGTQYF. The CDR3 DNA reads as TGTGCCAGCAGCTCCAACAGGGGAAGAGGGACCCAGTACTTC.

This clonotype was detected many times. The gene calls are TRBV20-1 and TRBJ2-4; a weak D match, TRBD1 (5 bases). Germline V lookup: CDR1 DFQATT, CDR2 SNEGSKA (reference sequence). The CDR3 sequence is 12 residues long. V lost 4 bases and J lost 8, with 12 bases in between. CDR3 region: CSAIRRAYIQYF. DNA of the CDR3: TGCAGTGCTATTCGCAGGGCGTACATTCAGTACTTC.

This clonotype was found many times. The CDR3 sequence: CASSLSSGQAYEQYF. The DNA of the CDR3 is TGTGCCAGCAGTTTATCTAGCGGGCAGGCCTACGAGCAGTACTTC. The gene calls are TRBV27 and TRBJ2-7, with TRBD2 identical over 7 bases. There are 15 residues in the CDR3. V shed 0 bases, J shed 2 bases, and the junction held 4 bases outside the gene matches. Germline V CDR1 and CDR2: MNHEY, SMNVEV (reference sequence).

This clonotype was observed at least ten times. The V call is TRBV20-1, the J call TRBJ1-2; 7 nucleotides agree with TRBD1. CDR1 DFQATT and CDR2 SNEGSKA come from the germline V gene (reference sequence). The CDR3 loop spans 14 amino acids. Losses at the gene ends were 3 bases for V and 6 bases for J; bases not matched to a gene: 10. CDR3 in DNA: TGCAGTGCTAGTGCGGACAGGCGCCGGAATGGCTACACCTTC. Translation: CSASADRRRNGYTF.

This clonotype was found many times. The chain recombines TRBV5-1 with TRBJ2-5; D is perhaps TRBD2 (7 bases). The germline V and J ends were trimmed by 4 bases and 5 bases, with 21 bases remaining between them. The CDR3 is made up of 16 amino acids. Germline CDR1 is SGHRS and CDR2 is YFSETQ. CDR3 protein: CASSPPAAGATETQYF. The CDR3 coding sequence is TGCGCCAGCAGCCCCCCTGCTGCGGGGGCAACGGAGACCCAGTACTTC.

This clonotype was counted many times. The chain combines TRBV6-5 with TRBJ2-7, with a weak D call TRBD1 (6 bases). V gave up 5 bases and J gave up 0 bases, with 11 bases separating them. This CDR3 spans 14 amino acids. Germline assignment: CDR1 MNHEY and CDR2 SVGAGI. The CDR3 region has the DNA TGTGCCAGCAGTCGGACAGCCTCCTCCTACGAGCAGTACTTC. Translating it yields CASSRTASSYEQYF.

This clonotype showed up many times. V is TRBV5-5 and J is TRBJ1-1, with D unclear. The V end lost 4 bases, the J end lost 1 base, and 8 bases lay between the germline ends. The CDR3 extends over 13 amino acids. CDR1 is SGHKS, CDR2 YYEKEE, per germline (reference sequence). The CDR3 sequence: CASSNDGNTEAFF. The CDR3 DNA reads TGTGCCAGCAGCAACGACGGGAACACTGAAGCTTTCTTT. Filled out from reference TRBV5-5 and TRBJ1-1, the complete variable domain reads DAGVTQSPTHLIKTRGQQVTLRCSPISGHKSVSWYQQVLGQGPQFIFQYYEKEERGRGNFPDRFSARQFPNYSSELNVNALLLGDSALYLCASSNDGNTEAFFGQGTRLTVV.

This clonotype has at least ten counts. V usage is TRBV20-1 and J usage is TRBJ1-1, with D maybe TRBD1 (5 bases). The germline gives CDR1 DFQATT, CDR2 SNEGSKA (reference sequence). This CDR3 spans 13 amino acids. Trimming removed 3 bases from V and 1 base from J, with 9 bases in between. The CDR3 DNA sequence: TGCAGTGCTAGGGGGCGCCGGAACACTGAAGCTTTCTTT. This gives the protein CSARGRRNTEAFF.

This clonotype showed up many times. The chain couples TRBV3-1 to TRBJ2-4; 13 nucleotides agree with TRBD2. The CDR3 is 18 residues long. Per germline, CDR1 LGHDT and CDR2 YNNKEL (reference sequence). V was pared by 1 base and J by 1 base, with 4 bases of the junction left unmatched. The chain's CDR3 is CASSQGLAGGWAKNIQYF. CDR3 nucleotide sequence: TGTGCCAGCAGCCAAGGACTAGCGGGGGGATGGGCCAAAAACATTCAGTACTTC.

This clonotype was detected ten times or more. The chain links TRBV20-1 to TRBJ2-1; tentatively, D is TRBD1 or TRBD2 (11 bases each). The ends were cut back, 2 bases at V and 3 bases at J, with 26 bases in the middle. CDR3 length: 19 amino acids. Germline lookup yields CDR1 DFQATT and CDR2 SNEGSKA (reference sequence). CDR3 DNA sequence: TGCAGTGCTAGATTCCGGGACAGGGGGACTAGCGGATACTACAATGAGCAGTTCTTC. Translation: CSARFRDRGTSGYYNEQFF.

This clonotype showed up many times. The J gene is TRBJ2-7, the V gene TRBV29-1; 12 bases are shared with TRBD2. Germline CDR1 is SQVTM and CDR2 is ANQGSEA. After removal of 8 bases from V and 3 bases from J, the junction contained 2 bases not matched to a gene. This CDR3 comprises 12 residues. The CDR3 loop reads CSSTSGSYEQYF. CDR3 coding DNA: TGCAGCTCGACTAGCGGGAGCTACGAGCAGTACTTC.

This clonotype has a handful of counts. This could be a read error, since a much larger clone is one nucleotide away. The chain links TRBV5-1 to TRBJ2-1; possibly TRBD2 for D (6 bases). This CDR3 has 16 residues. The V gene's germline CDR1 is SGHRS and CDR2 YFSETQ. Trimming stripped 1 base from V and 0 bases from J, with 11 bases between. Here the CDR3 reads CASSLPAGGSYNEQFF. For the CDR3, the DNA is TGCGCCAGCAGCTTGCCAGCCGGGGGCTCCTACAATGAGCAGTTCTTC.

This clonotype was found many times. The gene calls are TRBV7-2 and TRBJ1-1; D remains unclear. Germline assignment: CDR1 SGHTA and CDR2 FQGNSA. The CDR3 length is 12 residues. Deletions cut 2 bases from V and 3 bases from J, with 4 bases between. CDR3 in amino acids: CASSLRYTEAFF. Here the CDR3 DNA reads TGTGCCAGCAGCTTAAGATACACTGAAGCTTTCTTT.

The sample holds a few counts of this clonotype. The V and J genes are TRBV6-1 and TRBJ2-3; TRBD1 matches at 8 bases. V dropped 5 bases and J dropped 4; count of bases not matched to a gene: 14. The germline V gene encodes CDR1 MNHNS and CDR2 SASEGT. The CDR3 has 17 amino acids. The CDR3 nucleotides are TGTGCCAGCAGTACGGGACAGGTCAACCTCGGGGCAGATACGCAGTATTTT. It specifies CASSTGQVNLGADTQYF.

As concerns this clonotype: This could be a read error, since a much larger clone is one nucleotide away. This chain uses TRBV20-1 with TRBJ1-5, with D unclear. The CDR3 has 13 amino acids. CDR1 and CDR2 (germline): DFQATT, SNEGSKA (reference sequence). V dropped 5 bases and J dropped 3 bases, with 11 bases sitting between them. CDR3 protein: CSAYSGDNQPQHF. The CDR3 DNA sequence: TGCAGTGCTTACAGTGGGGACAATCAGCCCCAGCATTTT.

In this sample, this clonotype turned up once. This chain joins TRBV30 and TRBJ1-4; possible D gene TRBD1, 5 bases. Germline V gene data show CDR1 as GTSNPN and CDR2 as SVGIG (reference sequence). The CDR3 runs to 14 residues. V was trimmed by 4 bases and J by 8 bases, leaving 17 bases between them. Here the CDR3 reads CAWMRRGDEEKLFF. In DNA, the CDR3 is TGTGCCTGGATGCGGAGAGGGGACGAAGAAAAACTGTTTTTT.

This clonotype was observed at least ten times. The J gene is TRBJ2-3, the V gene TRBV5-1; tentative D call: TRBD2 (6 bases). V dropped 2 bases and J dropped 0 bases, with 10 bases sitting between them. CDR1 is SGHRS and CDR2 is YFSETQ in the germline V gene. There are 15 residues in the CDR3. CDR3 region: CASSFSGTSTDTQYF. CDR3 nucleotide sequence: TGCGCCAGCAGCTTCTCAGGGACTAGCACAGATACGCAGTATTTT.

This clonotype was recorded many times. J is TRBJ2-4 and V is TRBV7-9, with 9 bases that match TRBD1. The length of the CDR3 is 17 residues. CDR1 and CDR2 (germline): SEHNR, FQNEAQ (reference sequence). The ends lost 5 bases at V and 0 bases at J; junction bases unmatched: 8. The CDR3 loop is CASSDPGTGLAKNIQYF. DNA of the CDR3: TGTGCCAGCAGCGACCCGGGGACAGGGCTAGCCAAAAACATTCAGTACTTC.

At least ten counts were recorded for this clonotype. The rearrangement links TRBV19 to TRBJ1-3, with 7 bases lining up with TRBD1. This CDR3 spans 14 amino acids. Germline lookup yields CDR1 LNHDA and CDR2 SQIVND (reference sequence). Trimming removed 5 bases from V and 2 bases from J; junction bases left unmatched: 3. The CDR3 protein is CASSLGTAGNTIYF. DNA of the CDR3: TGTGCCAGTAGTCTCGGGACAGCTGGAAACACCATATATTTT. Full variable domain (rest looked up from reference TRBV19 and TRBJ1-3): DGGITQSPKYLFRKEGQNVTLSCEQNLNHDAMYWYRQDPGQGLRLIYYSQIVNDFQKGDIAEGYSVSREKKESFPLTVTSAQKNPTAFYLCASSLGTAGNTIYFGEGSWLTVV.

There are many counts of this clonotype. J is TRBJ2-3 and V is TRBV7-8; the match to TRBD2 covers 8 bases. The V and J ends lost 1 base and 0 bases, in that order; junction bases with no gene match: 15. The germline V gene has CDR1 SGHVS and CDR2 FQNEAQ. The CDR3 runs 20 residues. Here the CDR3 DNA reads TGTGCCAGCAGCTTAGGAGTCTCGGTTTCGGGACTAGTGAGCACAGATACGCAGTATTTT. Translating gives CASSLGVSVSGLVSTDTQYF.

The sample holds many counts of this clonotype. The chain employs TRBV18 and TRBJ2-7, with D unclear. There are 14 residues in the CDR3. V was shortened by 3 bases and J by 2 bases, with 11 bases between the two germline ends. The germline V gene encodes CDR1 KGHSH and CDR2 LQKENI. CDR3: CASSPVGPPYEQYF. The CDR3 DNA follows: TGTGCCAGCTCACCGGTCGGCCCCCCCTACGAGCAGTACTTC.

The chain recombines TRBV30 with TRBJ1-1; 9 bases line up with TRBD1. The V gene's germline CDR1 is GTSNPN and CDR2 SVGIG (reference sequence). Trimming at V came to 4 bases and at J to 1 base, leaving 1 base not matched to a gene. CDR3 length: 13 amino acids. The CDR3 here is CAWKDRGNTEAFF. CDR3 bases: TGTGCCTGGAAGGACAGGGGGAACACTGAAGCTTTCTTT.

At least ten counts were recorded for this clonotype. The chain recombines TRBV12-3 or TRBV12-4 with TRBJ1-5; no firm D call. V shed 4 bases and J shed 9 bases, with 13 bases lying between them. The CDR3 has 13 residues. CDR3 amino acids: CASSSSRASPQHF. The DNA for the CDR3 is TGTGCCAGCAGTTCCTCCCGGGCCTCGCCCCAGCATTTT.

There are many counts of this clonotype. V usage is TRBV7-9 and J usage is TRBJ2-1; 9 nucleotides match TRBD1. V lost 10 bases to trimming and J lost 3 bases; unmatched junction nucleotides: 10. Per the germline V gene, CDR1 is SEHNR and CDR2 is FQNEAQ (reference sequence). The CDR3 extends over 15 amino acids. Written as DNA, the CDR3 is TGTGCCATTTCCTCGGGGACAGGGAGCTACAATGAGCAGTTCTTC. Protein product: CAISSGTGSYNEQFF.

This clonotype was observed many times. This chain joins TRBV20-1 and TRBJ2-3; 12 bases are shared with TRBD2. The J segment lost 2 bases and the V segment lost 1 base, leaving 1 base of the junction unmatched. The CDR3 is 15 residues long. Looked up from germline, CDR1 is DFQATT and CDR2 is SNEGSKA (reference sequence). This CDR3 is CSARGTSGDTDTQYF. The CDR3, as DNA: TGCAGTGCTAGAGGGACTAGCGGGGACACAGATACGCAGTATTTT.

Many counts were recorded for this clonotype. The gene calls are TRBV5-1 and TRBJ2-1; TRBD2 might be the D (6 bases). The CDR3 extends over 15 amino acids. Germline V gene lookup returns CDR1 SGHRS and CDR2 YFSETQ. V shed 8 bases and J shed 0 bases, with 15 bases lying between them. CDR3 coding DNA: TGCGCCAGTAAGCTAGCGCCCAGCTCCTACAATGAGCAGTTCTTC. This encodes CASKLAPSSYNEQFF.

This clonotype came up many times. This chain links TRBV7-2 with TRBJ2-5; the match to TRBD1 covers 7 bases. The V gene end was trimmed by 5 bases and the J gene end by 0 bases; junction bases not matched to a gene: 9. The CDR3 covers 16 residues. Looked up from germline, CDR1 is SGHTA and CDR2 is FQGNSA. The CDR3 is CASSHGTVMYQETQYF. DNA of the CDR3: TGTGCCAGCAGCCATGGGACAGTGATGTACCAAGAGACCCAGTACTTC.

In its sample, this clonotype was seen many times. This chain links TRBV20-1 with TRBJ2-4; 8 bases are shared with TRBD1. The CDR3 sequence is 18 residues long. Trimming took 6 bases from V and 0 from J; bases not matched to a gene: 16. From germline, CDR1 is DFQATT and CDR2 SNEGSKA (reference sequence). CDR3 sequence reads: CSARITIRGRGAKNIQYF. In DNA form, the CDR3 reads TGCAGTGCACGGATCACGATCAGGGGGCGTGGAGCCAAAAACATTCAGTACTTC.

This clonotype came up many times. The chain is built from TRBV6-5 and TRBJ2-5; D is possibly TRBD1 (5 bases). CDR3 length: 15 amino acids. V lost 4 bases to trimming and J lost 2 bases, with 14 bases between them. CDR1 is MNHEY and CDR2 is SVGAGI in the germline V gene. CDR3 sequence reads: CASSFSQGYQETQYF. Written as DNA, the CDR3 is TGTGCCAGCAGTTTTAGTCAGGGCTATCAAGAGACCCAGTACTTC.

This clonotype was picked up many times. CDR3 DNA sequence: TGCAGTGCGGCGGCGGGGACTCCAATATCCTACGAGCAGTACTTC. Protein product: CSAAAGTPISYEQYF. The rearrangement uses TRBV20-1 and TRBJ2-7, with a tentative D call TRBD2 (6 bases). This CDR3 has 15 amino acids. V was cut by 6 bases and J by 1 base, with 19 bases left in between. Germline loops: CDR1 DFQATT, CDR2 SNEGSKA (reference sequence).